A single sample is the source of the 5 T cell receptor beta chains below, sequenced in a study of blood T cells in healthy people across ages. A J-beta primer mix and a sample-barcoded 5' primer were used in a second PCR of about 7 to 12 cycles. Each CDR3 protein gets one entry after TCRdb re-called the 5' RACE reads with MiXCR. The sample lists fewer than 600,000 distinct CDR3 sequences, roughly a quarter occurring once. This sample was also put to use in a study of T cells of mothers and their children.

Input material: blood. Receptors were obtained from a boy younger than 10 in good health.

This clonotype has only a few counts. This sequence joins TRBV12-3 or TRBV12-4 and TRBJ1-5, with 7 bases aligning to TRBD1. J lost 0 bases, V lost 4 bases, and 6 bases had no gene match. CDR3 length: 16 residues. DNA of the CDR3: TGTGCCAGCAGTTCCACAGGGGACTATAGCAATCAGCCCCAGCATTTT. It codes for CASSSTGDYSNQPQHF.

The CDR3 here is CATSSGLDPDTQYF. The CDR3 coding sequence is TGTGCCACCAGCTCGGGACTAGACCCAGATACGCAGTATTTT. This chain connects TRBV15 to TRBJ2-3, with 8 positions matching TRBD2. With V trimmed by 5 bases and J by 4 bases, 5 bases remained unmatched. The CDR3 totals 14 residues. CDR1 LNHNV and CDR2 YYDKDF come from the germline V gene (reference sequence). Complete variable domain (other parts from reference TRBV15 and TRBJ2-3): DAMVIQNPRYQVTQFGKPVTLSCSQTLNHNVMYWYQQKSSQAPKLLFHYYDKDFNNEADTPDNFQSRRPNTSFCFLDIRSPGLGDTAMYLCATSSGLDPDTQYFGPGTRLTVL.

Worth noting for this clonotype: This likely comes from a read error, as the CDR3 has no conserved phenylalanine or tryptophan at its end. Here the CDR3 reads CASRLAGVGTDTQYS. CDR3 sequence (DNA): TGTGCCAGCAGACTAGCGGGAGTTGGGACAGATACGCAGTATTCT. The chain carries TRBV12-3 or TRBV12-4 and TRBJ2-3, with 11 bases that match TRBD2. The CDR3 has 15 residues. V lost 6 bases and J lost 3; bases outside the gene matches: 5.

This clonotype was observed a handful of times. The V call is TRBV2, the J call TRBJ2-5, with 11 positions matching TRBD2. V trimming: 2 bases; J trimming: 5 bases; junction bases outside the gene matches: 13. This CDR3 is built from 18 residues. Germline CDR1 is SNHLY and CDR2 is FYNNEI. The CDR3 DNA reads TGTGCCAGCAGTGAATACCGCAGAAGACTAGCGGGATTGGAGACCCAGTACTTC. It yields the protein CASSEYRRRLAGLETQYF.

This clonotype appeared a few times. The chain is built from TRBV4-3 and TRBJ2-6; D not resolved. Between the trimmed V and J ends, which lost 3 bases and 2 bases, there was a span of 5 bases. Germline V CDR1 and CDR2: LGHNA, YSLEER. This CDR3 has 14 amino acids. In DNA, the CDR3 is TGCGCCAGCAGCCACCTGGCTGGGGCCAACGTCCTGACTTTC. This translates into CASSHLAGANVLTF.